The rows below give T cell receptor beta chains drawn from one sample of a study of spatial heterogeneity in lung cancer. TCRdb analysed the 5' RACE reads with MiXCR anew, one entry per CDR3 protein. The profile covers roughly 45,000 distinct CDR3 sequences, with 20% to 25% appearing a single time and roughly 6.5% taken by the ten largest. This specimen was PBMCs, taken at follow-up. These receptors were taken from a female donor with early-stage non-small cell lung cancer. Each CDR3 is given with its conserved first and last residue. The D gene is left open where the match is weak. Clone size appears in some rows only: once, few, many, or a class for an expanded clone.

j_call: TRBJ1-1; d_call: TRBD1; v_call: TRBV27; clone_size: .; cdr3_aa: CASSLPGQGRTEAFF; cdr3_nt: TGTGCCAGCAGTCTGCCGGGACAGGGACGGACTGAAGCTTTCTTT
j_call: TRBJ2-3; d_call: .; v_call: TRBV2; clone_size: .; cdr3_aa: CASLNRLVGDTQYF; cdr3_nt: TGTGCCAGCTTAAATAGGTTGGTTGGAGATACGCAGTATTTT
j_call: TRBJ2-2; d_call: .; v_call: TRBV5-1; clone_size: few; cdr3_aa: CASSLEGATGELFF; cdr3_nt: TGCGCCAGCAGCTTGGAAGGGGCCACCGGGGAGCTGTTTTTT
j_call: TRBJ2-7; d_call: TRBD1; v_call: TRBV11-2; clone_size: few; cdr3_aa: CASSLAADRVQQYF; cdr3_nt: TGTGCCAGCAGCTTAGCTGCCGACAGGGTTCAGCAGTACTTC
j_call: TRBJ1-1; d_call: .; v_call: TRBV12-3/TRBV12-4; clone_size: many; cdr3_aa: CASSYRDGTEAFF; cdr3_nt: TGTGCCAGCAGTTACCGCGATGGCACTGAAGCTTTCTTT
j_call: TRBJ2-1; d_call: TRBD1; v_call: TRBV19; clone_size: .; cdr3_aa: CASRTGTADNEQFF; cdr3_nt: TGTGCCAGTAGGACCGGGACAGCGGACAATGAGCAGTTCTTC
j_call: TRBJ2-1; d_call: .; v_call: TRBV7-8; clone_size: .; cdr3_aa: CASSLAGGFRRHHEQFF; cdr3_nt: TGTGCCAGCAGCTTAGCGGGCGGCTTTAGACGGCATCATGAGCAGTTCTTC
j_call: TRBJ2-1; d_call: .; v_call: TRBV7-3; clone_size: .; cdr3_aa: CASSLGTGELYNEQFF; cdr3_nt: TGTGCCAGCAGCTTAGGGACCGGCGAGTTATACAATGAGCAGTTCTTC
j_call: TRBJ1-6; d_call: .; v_call: TRBV12-3/TRBV12-4; clone_size: many; cdr3_aa: CASSFTGDSPLHF; cdr3_nt: TGTGCCAGCAGTTTCACCGGGGATTCACCCCTCCACTTT
j_call: TRBJ2-5; d_call: TRBD2; v_call: TRBV7-2; clone_size: .; cdr3_aa: CASSLRRLAGSETQYF; cdr3_nt: TGTGCCAGCAGCTTGAGGAGACTAGCGGGAAGCGAGACCCAGTACTTC
j_call: TRBJ2-7; d_call: TRBD2; v_call: TRBV27; clone_size: .; cdr3_aa: CASSFPGTSHTYEQYF; cdr3_nt: TGTGCCAGCAGTTTCCCCGGGACTAGCCACACCTACGAGCAGTACTTC
j_call: TRBJ1-2; d_call: .; v_call: TRBV29-1; clone_size: .; cdr3_aa: CSVDNLGWFDGYTF; cdr3_nt: TGCAGCGTTGACAACCTGGGGTGGTTCGATGGCTACACCTTC
j_call: TRBJ2-5; d_call: .; v_call: TRBV7-2; clone_size: many; cdr3_aa: CASSSPPGEETQYF; cdr3_nt: TGTGCCAGCAGCTCCCCGCCGGGGGAAGAGACCCAGTACTTC
j_call: TRBJ2-3; d_call: .; v_call: TRBV12-3/TRBV12-4; clone_size: .; cdr3_aa: CASSFSGPTTDTQYF; cdr3_nt: TGTGCCAGCAGTTTCTCCGGGCCCACCACAGATACGCAGTATTTT
j_call: TRBJ2-6; d_call: .; v_call: TRBV2; clone_size: .; cdr3_aa: CASEADSGANVLTF; cdr3_nt: TGTGCCAGCGAGGCGGACTCTGGGGCCAACGTCCTGACTTTC
j_call: TRBJ2-1; d_call: TRBD2; v_call: TRBV5-5; clone_size: .; cdr3_aa: CASSRRLAGGISYNEQFF; cdr3_nt: TGTGCCAGCAGCCGCAGACTAGCGGGAGGGATCTCCTACAATGAGCAGTTCTTC
j_call: TRBJ1-1; d_call: .; v_call: TRBV28; clone_size: few; cdr3_aa: CASCLGDFSKAFF; cdr3_nt: TGTGCCAGCTGCCTAGGGGACTTTTCGAAAGCTTTCTTT
j_call: TRBJ1-5; d_call: .; v_call: TRBV7-2; clone_size: few; cdr3_aa: CASSLLRGQPQHF; cdr3_nt: TGTGCCAGCAGCTTGTTGAGGGGTCAGCCCCAGCATTTT
j_call: TRBJ2-3; d_call: .; v_call: TRBV5-6; clone_size: medium-sized; cdr3_aa: CASSSPTGTDTQYF; cdr3_nt: TGTGCCAGCAGCTCCCCGACTGGCACAGATACGCAGTATTTT
j_call: TRBJ2-6; d_call: .; v_call: TRBV7-6; clone_size: medium-sized; cdr3_aa: CASSSIRGPGANVLTF; cdr3_nt: TGTGCCAGCAGCTCCATTCGGGGGCCCGGGGCCAACGTCCTGACTTTC
j_call: TRBJ1-2; d_call: .; v_call: TRBV18; clone_size: .; cdr3_aa: CASSKGGYGYTF; cdr3_nt: TGTGCCAGCTCAAAGGGAGGCTATGGCTACACCTTC
j_call: TRBJ2-3; d_call: .; v_call: TRBV29-1; clone_size: .; cdr3_aa: CSVDTGGTDTQYF; cdr3_nt: TGCAGCGTTGATACAGGTGGCACGGATACGCAGTATTTT
j_call: TRBJ1-5; d_call: .; v_call: TRBV12-3/TRBV12-4; clone_size: few; cdr3_aa: CASSLAPGDQPQHF; cdr3_nt: TGTGCCAGCAGTTTAGCGCCCGGGGATCAGCCCCAGCATTTT
j_call: TRBJ2-1; d_call: .; v_call: TRBV18; clone_size: .; cdr3_aa: CASSPPERLGEQFF; cdr3_nt: TGTGCCAGCTCACCCCCCGAAAGGCTAGGTGAGCAGTTCTTC
j_call: TRBJ2-2; d_call: .; v_call: TRBV7-2; clone_size: many; cdr3_aa: CASRRDTNTGELFF; cdr3_nt: TGTGCCAGCAGACGGGACACGAACACCGGGGAGCTGTTTTTT
j_call: TRBJ1-3; d_call: .; v_call: TRBV9; clone_size: .; cdr3_aa: CASSALPGNTIYF; cdr3_nt: TGTGCCAGCAGCGCCCTTCCGGGAAACACCATATATTTT